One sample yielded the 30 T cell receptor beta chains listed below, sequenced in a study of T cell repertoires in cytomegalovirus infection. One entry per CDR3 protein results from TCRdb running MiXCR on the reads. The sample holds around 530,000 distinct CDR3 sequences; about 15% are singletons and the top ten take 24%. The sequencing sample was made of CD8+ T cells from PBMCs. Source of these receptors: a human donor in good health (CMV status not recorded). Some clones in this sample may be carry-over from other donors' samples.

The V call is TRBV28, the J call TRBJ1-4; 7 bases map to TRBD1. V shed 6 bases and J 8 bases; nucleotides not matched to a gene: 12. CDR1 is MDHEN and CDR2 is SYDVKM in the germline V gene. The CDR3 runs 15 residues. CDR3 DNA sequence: TGTGCCAGCAGGGAATTGACAGGGAGAAACGAAAAACTGTTTTTT. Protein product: CASRELTGRNEKLFF.

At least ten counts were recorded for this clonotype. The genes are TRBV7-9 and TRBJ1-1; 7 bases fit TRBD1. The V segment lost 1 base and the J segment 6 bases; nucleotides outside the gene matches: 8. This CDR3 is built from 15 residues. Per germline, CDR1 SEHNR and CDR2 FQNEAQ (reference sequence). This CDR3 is CASSLDTGEGAEAFF. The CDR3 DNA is TGTGCCAGCAGCTTAGACACAGGGGAGGGGGCTGAAGCTTTCTTT.

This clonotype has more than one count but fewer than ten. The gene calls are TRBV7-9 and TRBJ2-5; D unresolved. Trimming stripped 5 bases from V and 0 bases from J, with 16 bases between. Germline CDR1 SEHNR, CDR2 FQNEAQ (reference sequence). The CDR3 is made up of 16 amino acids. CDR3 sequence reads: CASSRPDGLYQETQYF. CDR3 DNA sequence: TGTGCCAGCAGCAGGCCCGATGGCCTGTACCAAGAGACCCAGTACTTC.

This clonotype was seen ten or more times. The CDR3 spells CASSLTPGQGRYEQYF. The CDR3 DNA sequence: TGTGCCAGCAGTCTGACGCCCGGACAGGGACGCTACGAGCAGTACTTC. The chain has TRBV6-5 and TRBJ2-7, with 8 bases lining up with TRBD1. The V gene end was trimmed by 5 bases and the J gene end by 3 bases; junction bases not matched to a gene: 12. Germline CDR1 reads MNHEY; CDR2 reads SVGAGI. The CDR3 has 16 residues.

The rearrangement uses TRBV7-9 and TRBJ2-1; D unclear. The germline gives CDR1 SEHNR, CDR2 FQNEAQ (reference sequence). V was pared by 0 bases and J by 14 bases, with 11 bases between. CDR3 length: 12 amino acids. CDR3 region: CASSLAVQEKFF. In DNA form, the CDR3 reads TGTGCCAGCAGCTTAGCGGTACAAGAGAAGTTCTTC.

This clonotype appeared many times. For the CDR3, the DNA is TGTGCCAGCAGAGGGGAAGCCTACGAGCAGTACTTC. Translated: CASRGEAYEQYF. The chain joins TRBV7-9 to TRBJ2-7, with TRBD1 as a possible D gene (5 bases). CDR3 length: 12 residues. V shed 6 bases and J shed 2 bases, with 8 bases lying between them. Germline V lookup: CDR1 SEHNR, CDR2 FQNEAQ (reference sequence).

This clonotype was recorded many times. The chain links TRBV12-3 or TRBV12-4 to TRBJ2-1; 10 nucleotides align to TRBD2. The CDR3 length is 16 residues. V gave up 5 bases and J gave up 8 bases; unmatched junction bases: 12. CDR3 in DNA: TGTGCCAGCAGTCAACTTGGGGCTAGCGGGAGCGATGAGCAGTTCTTC. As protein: CASSQLGASGSDEQFF.

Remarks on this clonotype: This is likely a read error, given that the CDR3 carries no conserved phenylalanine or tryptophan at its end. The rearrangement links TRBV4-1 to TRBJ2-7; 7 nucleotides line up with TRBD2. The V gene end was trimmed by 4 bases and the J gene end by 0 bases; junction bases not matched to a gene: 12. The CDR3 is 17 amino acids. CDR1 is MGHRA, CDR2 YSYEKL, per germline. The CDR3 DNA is TGCGCCAGCAGCCGGAGACCTAGCGGTAGACTCTCCTACGAGCAGTACTTA. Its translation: CASSRRPSGRLSYEQYL.

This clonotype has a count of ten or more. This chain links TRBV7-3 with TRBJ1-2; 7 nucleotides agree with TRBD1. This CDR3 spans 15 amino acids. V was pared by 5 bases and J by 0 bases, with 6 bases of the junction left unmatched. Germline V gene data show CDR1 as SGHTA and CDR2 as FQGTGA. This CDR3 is CASSPGTEANYGYTF. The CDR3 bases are TGTGCCAGCAGCCCCGGGACAGAAGCTAACTATGGCTACACCTTC.

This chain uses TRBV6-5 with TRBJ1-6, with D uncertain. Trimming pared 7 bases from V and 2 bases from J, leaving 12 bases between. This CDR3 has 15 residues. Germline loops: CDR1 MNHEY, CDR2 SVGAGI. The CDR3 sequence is CASNYGEAYNSPLHF. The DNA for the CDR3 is TGTGCCAGCAACTACGGGGAAGCCTATAATTCACCCCTCCACTTT.

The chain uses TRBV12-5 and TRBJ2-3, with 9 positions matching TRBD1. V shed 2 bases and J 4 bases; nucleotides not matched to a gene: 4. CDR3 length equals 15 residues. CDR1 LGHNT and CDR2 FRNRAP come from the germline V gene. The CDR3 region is CASGLPDRGPDTQYF. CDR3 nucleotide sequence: TGTGCTAGTGGTTTGCCGGACAGGGGACCAGATACGCAGTATTTT.

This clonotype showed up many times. CDR3 residues: CASSVPRYSNQPQHF. The CDR3 region has the DNA TGTGCCAGCAGCGTCCCAAGGTATAGCAATCAGCCCCAGCATTTT. The V call is TRBV7-3, the J call TRBJ1-5, with D hard to call. From germline, CDR1 is SGHTA and CDR2 FQGTGA. This CDR3 has 15 residues. V lost 5 bases and J lost 0, with 11 bases in between.

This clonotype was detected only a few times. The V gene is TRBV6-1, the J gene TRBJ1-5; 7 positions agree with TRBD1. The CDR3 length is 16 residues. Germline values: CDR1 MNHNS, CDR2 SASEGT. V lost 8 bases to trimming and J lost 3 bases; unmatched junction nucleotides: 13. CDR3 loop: CASAPTGQGDNQPQHF. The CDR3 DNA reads TGTGCCAGCGCCCCGACAGGGCAGGGCGACAATCAGCCCCAGCATTTT.

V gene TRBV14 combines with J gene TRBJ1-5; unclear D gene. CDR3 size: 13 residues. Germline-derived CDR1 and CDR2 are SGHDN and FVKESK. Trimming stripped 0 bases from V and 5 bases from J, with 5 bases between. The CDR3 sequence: CASSQDLYQPQHF. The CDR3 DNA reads TGTGCCAGCAGCCAAGACCTCTATCAGCCCCAGCATTTT.

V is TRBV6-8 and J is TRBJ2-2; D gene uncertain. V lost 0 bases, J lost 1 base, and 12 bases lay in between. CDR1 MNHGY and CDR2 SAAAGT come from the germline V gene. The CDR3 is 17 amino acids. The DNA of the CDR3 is TGTGCCAGCAGTTACTCGGTTAGGGCAGAGAACACCGGGGAGCTGTTTTTT. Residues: CASSYSVRAENTGELFF.

CDR3 bases: TGTGCCAGCTCACCGGGTAGCGTAAATGAGCAGTTCTTC. This encodes CASSPGSVNEQFF. The chain links TRBV18 to TRBJ2-1, with D tentatively TRBD2 (5 bases). The CDR3 is 13 residues long. Deletions cut 3 bases from V and 7 bases from J, with 10 bases between. Germline assignment: CDR1 KGHSH and CDR2 LQKENI. The variable domain in full, completed from reference TRBV18 and TRBJ2-1, reads NAGVMQNPRHLVRRRGQEARLRCSPMKGHSHVYWYRQLPEEGLKFMVYLQKENIIDESGMPKERFSAEFPKEGPSILRIQQVVRGDSAAYFCASSPGSVNEQFFGPGTRLTVL.

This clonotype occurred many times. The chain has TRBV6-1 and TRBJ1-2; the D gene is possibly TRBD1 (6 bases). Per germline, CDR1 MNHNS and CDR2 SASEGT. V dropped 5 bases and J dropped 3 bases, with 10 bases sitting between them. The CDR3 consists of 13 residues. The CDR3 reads CASSSGTYYGYTF. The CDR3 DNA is TGTGCCAGCAGTTCCGGGACATACTATGGCTACACCTTC.

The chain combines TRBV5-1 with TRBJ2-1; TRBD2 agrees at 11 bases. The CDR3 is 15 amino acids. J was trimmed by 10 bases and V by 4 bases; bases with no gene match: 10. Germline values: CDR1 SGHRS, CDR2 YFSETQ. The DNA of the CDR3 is TGCGCCAGCAGCCCAGTTACTAGCGGGAGTAACGAGCAGTTCTTC. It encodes CASSPVTSGSNEQFF.

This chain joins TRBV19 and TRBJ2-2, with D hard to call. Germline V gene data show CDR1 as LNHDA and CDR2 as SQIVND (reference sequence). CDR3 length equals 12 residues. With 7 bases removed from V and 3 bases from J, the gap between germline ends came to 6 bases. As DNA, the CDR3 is TGTGCCAGTACTCGAGACACCGGGGAGCTGTTTTTT. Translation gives CASTRDTGELFF. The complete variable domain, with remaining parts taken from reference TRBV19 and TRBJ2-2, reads DGGITQSPKYLFRKEGQNVTLSCEQNLNHDAMYWYRQDPGQGLRLIYYSQIVNDFQKGDIAEGYSVSREKKESFPLTVTSAQKNPTAFYLCASTRDTGELFFGEGSRLTVL.

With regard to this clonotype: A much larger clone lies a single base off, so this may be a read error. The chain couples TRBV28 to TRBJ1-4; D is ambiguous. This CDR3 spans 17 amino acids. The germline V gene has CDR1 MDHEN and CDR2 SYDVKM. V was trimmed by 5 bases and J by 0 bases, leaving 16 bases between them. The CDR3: CASSLGDGISTNEKLFF. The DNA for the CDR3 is TGTGCCAGCAGTCTTGGAGACGGAATCTCAACTAATGAAAAACTGTTTTTT.

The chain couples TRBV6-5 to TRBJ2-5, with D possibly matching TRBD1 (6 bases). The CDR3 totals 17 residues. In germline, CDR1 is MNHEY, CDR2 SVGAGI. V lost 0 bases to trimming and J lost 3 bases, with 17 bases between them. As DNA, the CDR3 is TGTGCCAGCAGTTACTCGAGCCCAGGGGATCTGGAAGAGACCCAGTACTTC. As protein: CASSYSSPGDLEETQYF.

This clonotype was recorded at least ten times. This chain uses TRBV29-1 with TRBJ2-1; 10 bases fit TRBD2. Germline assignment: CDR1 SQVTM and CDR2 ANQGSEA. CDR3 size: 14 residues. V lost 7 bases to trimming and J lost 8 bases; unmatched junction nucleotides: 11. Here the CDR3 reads CSELLAGASDEQFF. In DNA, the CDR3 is TGCAGCGAGCTGCTAGCGGGAGCATCAGATGAGCAGTTCTTC.

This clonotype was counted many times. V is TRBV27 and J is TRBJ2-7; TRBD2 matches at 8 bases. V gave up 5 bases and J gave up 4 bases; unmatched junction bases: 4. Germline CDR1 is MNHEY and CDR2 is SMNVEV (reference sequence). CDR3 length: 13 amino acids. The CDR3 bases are TGTGCCAGCAGTGACGGGGGGGGATACGAGCAGTACTTC. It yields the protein CASSDGGGYEQYF.

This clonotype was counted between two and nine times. The CDR3 region has the DNA TGCAGTGCTAGAGATCGCAGCAGGGGATACGAGCAGTACTTC. Translation gives CSARDRSRGYEQYF. The rearrangement uses TRBV20-1 and TRBJ2-7; tentatively, D is TRBD1 (6 bases). Trimming removed 0 bases at V and 4 bases at J, with 13 bases between. CDR1 is DFQATT, CDR2 SNEGSKA, per germline (reference sequence). This CDR3 region has 14 residues.

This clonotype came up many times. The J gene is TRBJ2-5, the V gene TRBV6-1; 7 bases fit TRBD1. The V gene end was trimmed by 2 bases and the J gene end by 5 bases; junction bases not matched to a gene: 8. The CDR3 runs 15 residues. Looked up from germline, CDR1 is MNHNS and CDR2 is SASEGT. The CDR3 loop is CASSEKTGSTETQYF. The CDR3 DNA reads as TGTGCCAGCAGTGAAAAGACAGGGAGCACGGAGACCCAGTACTTC.

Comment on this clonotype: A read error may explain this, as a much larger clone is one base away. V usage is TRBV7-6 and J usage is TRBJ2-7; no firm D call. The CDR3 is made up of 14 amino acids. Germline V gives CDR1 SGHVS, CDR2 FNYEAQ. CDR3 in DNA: TGTGCCAGCAGCTACCCTACAAGCTCCTACGAGCTGTACTTC. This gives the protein CASSYPTSSYELYF.

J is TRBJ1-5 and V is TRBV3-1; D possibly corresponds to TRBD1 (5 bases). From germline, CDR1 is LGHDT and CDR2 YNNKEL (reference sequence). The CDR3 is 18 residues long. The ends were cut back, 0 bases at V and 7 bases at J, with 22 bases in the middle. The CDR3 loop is CASSQDPLITGRIQPQHF. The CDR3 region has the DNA TGTGCCAGCAGCCAAGACCCCCTGATAACAGGAAGAATCCAGCCCCAGCATTTT. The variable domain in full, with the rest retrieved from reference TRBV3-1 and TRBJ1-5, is DTAVSQTPKYLVTQMGNDKSIKCEQNLGHDTMYWYKQDSKKFLKIMFSYNNKELIINETVPNRFSPKSPDKAHLNLHINSLELGDSAVYFCASSQDPLITGRIQPQHFGDGTRLSIL.

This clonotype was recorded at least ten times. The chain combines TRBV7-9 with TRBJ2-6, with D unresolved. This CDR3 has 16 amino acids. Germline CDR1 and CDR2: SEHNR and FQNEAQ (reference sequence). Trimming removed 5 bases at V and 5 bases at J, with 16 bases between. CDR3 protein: CASSTPRSTWANVLTF. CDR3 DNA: TGTGCCAGCAGCACGCCACGCTCGACCTGGGCCAACGTCCTGACTTTC. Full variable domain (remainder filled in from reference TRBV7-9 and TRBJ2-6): DTGVSQNPRHKITKRGQNVTFRCDPISEHNRLYWYRQTLGQGPEFLTYFQNEAQLEKSRLLSDRFSAERPKGSFSTLEIQRTEQGDSAMYLCASSTPRSTWANVLTFGAGSRLTVL.

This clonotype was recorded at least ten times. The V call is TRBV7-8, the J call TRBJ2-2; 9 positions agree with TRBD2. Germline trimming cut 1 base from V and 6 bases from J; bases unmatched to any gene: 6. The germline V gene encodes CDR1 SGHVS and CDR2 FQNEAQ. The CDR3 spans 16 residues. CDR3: CASSLVAGGMAGELFF. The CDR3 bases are TGTGCCAGCAGCTTAGTGGCGGGGGGGATGGCCGGGGAGCTGTTTTTT.

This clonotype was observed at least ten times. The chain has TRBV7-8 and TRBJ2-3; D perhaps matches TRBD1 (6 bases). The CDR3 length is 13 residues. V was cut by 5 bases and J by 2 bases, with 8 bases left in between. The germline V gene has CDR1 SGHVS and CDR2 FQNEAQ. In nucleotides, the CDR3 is TGTGCCAGCAGCCGACAGGTCACAGATACGCAGTATTTT. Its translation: CASSRQVTDTQYF.